Following are 13 T cell receptor beta chains from one sample sequenced in a study of T cells in Graves' hyperthyroidism and ophthalmopathy. RNA transcripts provided the source from which TCR beta CDR3 regions were amplified. The HTBI primer set served for first-round RT-PCR of the TCR CDR3. Each CDR3 protein gets one entry after TCRdb re-called the multiplex PCR reads with MiXCR. The repertoire consists of roughly 740,000 distinct CDR3 sequences, with approximately 16% occurring once and the leading ten covering under 10%. Sequencing was performed on blood. These receptors all come from a man between 18 and 35 years old with Graves' hyperthyroidism.

The rearrangement links TRBV15 to TRBJ2-1, with 8 bases identical to TRBD1. V lost 8 bases to trimming and J lost 10 bases; unmatched junction nucleotides: 13. Germline CDR1 is LNHNV and CDR2 is YYDKDF (reference sequence). The CDR3 length is 14 residues. Here the CDR3 DNA reads TGTGCCACCGCGGGACAGGCCAACCGTCGGGAGCAGTTCTTC. This sequence encodes CATAGQANRREQFF.

The rearrangement joins TRBV9 to TRBJ2-2, with no clear D. Trimming removed 1 base from V and 1 base from J, with 8 bases in between. This CDR3 comprises 15 residues. Per germline, CDR1 SGDLS and CDR2 YYNGEE. The CDR3 protein is CASSVSSRNTGELFF. CDR3 nucleotides: TGTGCCAGCAGCGTATCCAGCCGGAACACCGGGGAGCTGTTTTTT.

A few counts support this clonotype. The chain couples TRBV19 to TRBJ1-1; D call uncertain. This CDR3 region has 17 residues. Germline assignment: CDR1 LNHDA and CDR2 SQIVND (reference sequence). V was pared by 5 bases and J by 1 base, with 20 bases between. The CDR3 region is CASSPRYPDSGNTEAFF. CDR3 nucleotides: TGTGCCAGTAGTCCACGTTACCCAGATTCAGGGAACACTGAAGCTTTCTTT.

This clonotype was detected only a few times. The rearrangement uses TRBV11-3 and TRBJ2-2, with D possibly matching TRBD2 (6 bases). Germline CDR1 and CDR2: SGHNT and YENEEA. This CDR3 contains 13 residues. The germline V and J ends were trimmed by 4 bases and 7 bases, with 10 bases remaining between them. CDR3 region: CASSWGVFGELFF. In DNA, the CDR3 is TGTGCCAGCAGCTGGGGGGTTTTCGGGGAGCTGTTTTTT.

This clonotype was picked up many times. The chain uses TRBV28 and TRBJ2-7; D gene uncertain. Trimming removed 3 bases from V and 1 base from J, with 7 bases in between. CDR1 MDHEN and CDR2 SYDVKM come from the germline V gene. This CDR3 is 13 amino acids long. The CDR3 region has the DNA TGTGCCAGCAGTTTCTCCTTTTCCTACGAGCAGTACTTC. Residues: CASSFSFSYEQYF.

The table lists this clonotype with a few counts. The chain uses TRBV7-3 and TRBJ1-1; D remains unclear. Deletions cut 5 bases from V and 5 bases from J, with 12 bases between. Germline loops: CDR1 SGHTA, CDR2 FQGTGA. The CDR3 sequence is 13 residues long. As DNA, the CDR3 is TGTGCCAGCAGCGCGGGGTGGTCAACTGAAGCTTTCTTT. This sequence encodes CASSAGWSTEAFF.

V and J are TRBV27 and TRBJ2-3, with a weak D call TRBD2 (6 bases). V was cut by 7 bases and J by 5 bases, with 13 bases left in between. This CDR3 region has 13 residues. CDR1 MNHEY and CDR2 SMNVEV come from the germline V gene (reference sequence). CDR3 DNA: TGTGCCAGCAACCCTCCGGGGGTAGATACGCAGTATTTT. This translates into CASNPPGVDTQYF.

In this sample, this clonotype turned up many times. J is TRBJ2-7 and V is TRBV20-1; D is ambiguous. The CDR3 contains 14 residues. V was shortened by 5 bases and J by 0 bases, with 14 bases between the two germline ends. Germline V gene sequence: CDR1 DFQATT, CDR2 SNEGSKA (reference sequence). The CDR3 DNA is TGCAGTGCTTTACCCAGCCCTTTCTCCTACGAGCAGTACTTC. It translates to CSALPSPFSYEQYF.

This clonotype was counted a few times. The chain has TRBV20-1 and TRBJ2-7; TRBD2 matches at 13 bases. CDR1 is DFQATT, CDR2 SNEGSKA, per germline (reference sequence). The CDR3 length is 15 residues. V gave up 0 bases and J gave up 7 bases; unmatched junction bases: 6. The CDR3 nucleotides read TGCAGTGCTAGAGATAGGACTAGCGGGGGTAAGGAGCAGTACTTC. This codes for CSARDRTSGGKEQYF.

V and J are TRBV20-1 and TRBJ2-3, with D unresolved. Between the trimmed V and J ends, which lost 3 bases and 5 bases, there was a span of 21 bases. Per germline, CDR1 DFQATT and CDR2 SNEGSKA (reference sequence). This CDR3 spans 16 amino acids. The CDR3 DNA sequence: TGCAGTGCTAGTTCCTTCGTGGGTACCAGGCGAGATACGCAGTATTTT. It encodes CSASSFVGTRRDTQYF.

In DNA form, the CDR3 reads TGTGCCAGCAGCGTAGCGGGTGATTCCTCGGGCGAGCAGTACTTC. Translation gives CASSVAGDSSGEQYF. The chain couples TRBV9 to TRBJ2-7; no clear D gene. Trimming removed 0 bases at V and 6 bases at J, with 16 bases between. In germline, CDR1 is SGDLS, CDR2 YYNGEE. The length of the CDR3 is 15 residues.

A word on this clonotype: A much larger clone lies a single base off, so this may be a read error. The CDR3 does not close with the conserved phenylalanine or tryptophan, likely indicating a read error. The V and J genes are TRBV28 and TRBJ2-3; 12 bases are shared with TRBD2. V trimming: 5 bases; J trimming: 6 bases; junction bases outside the gene matches: 6. CDR1 is MDHEN and CDR2 is SYDVKM in the germline V gene. This CDR3 region has 15 residues. The CDR3 sequence: CASSPRLAGADTQYL. The CDR3 DNA follows: TGTGCCAGCAGTCCACGACTAGCGGGAGCTGATACGCAGTATCTT.

This clonotype was counted between two and nine times. V gene TRBV10-3 combines with J gene TRBJ2-3; 7 nucleotides align to TRBD2. Germline CDR1 and CDR2: ENHRY and SYGVKD. Unmatched junction bases numbered 7, after V lost 4 bases and J lost 0 bases. This CDR3 is built from 16 residues. DNA for the CDR3: TGTGCCATCAGTGGGTCGGTGGGGGGGAGCACAGATACGCAGTATTTT. Amino acid sequence: CAISGSVGGSTDTQYF.